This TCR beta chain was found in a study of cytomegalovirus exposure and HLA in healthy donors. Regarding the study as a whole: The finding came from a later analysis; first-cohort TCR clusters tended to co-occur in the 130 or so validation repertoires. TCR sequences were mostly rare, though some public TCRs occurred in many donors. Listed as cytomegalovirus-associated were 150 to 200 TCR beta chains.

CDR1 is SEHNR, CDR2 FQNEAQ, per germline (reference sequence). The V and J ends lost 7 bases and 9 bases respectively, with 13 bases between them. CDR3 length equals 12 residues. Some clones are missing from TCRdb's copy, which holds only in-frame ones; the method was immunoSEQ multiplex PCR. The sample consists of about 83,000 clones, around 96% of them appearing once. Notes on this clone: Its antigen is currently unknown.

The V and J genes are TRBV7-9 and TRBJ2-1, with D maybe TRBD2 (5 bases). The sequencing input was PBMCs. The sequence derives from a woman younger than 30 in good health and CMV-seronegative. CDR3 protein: CASTGVDVEQFF. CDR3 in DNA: TGTGCCAGCACCGGGGTGGATGTTGAGCAGTTCTTC.